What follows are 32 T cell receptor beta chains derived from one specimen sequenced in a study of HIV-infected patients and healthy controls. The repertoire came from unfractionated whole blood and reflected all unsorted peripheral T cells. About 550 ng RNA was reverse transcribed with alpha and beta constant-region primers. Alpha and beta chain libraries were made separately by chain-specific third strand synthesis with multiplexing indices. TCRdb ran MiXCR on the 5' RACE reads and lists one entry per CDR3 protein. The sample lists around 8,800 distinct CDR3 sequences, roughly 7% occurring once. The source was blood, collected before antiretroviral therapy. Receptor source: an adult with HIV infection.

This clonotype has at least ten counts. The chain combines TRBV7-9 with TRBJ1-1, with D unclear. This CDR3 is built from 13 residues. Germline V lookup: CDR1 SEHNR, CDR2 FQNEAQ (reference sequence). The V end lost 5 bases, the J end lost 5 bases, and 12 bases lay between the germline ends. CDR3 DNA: TGTGCCAGCAGCCCTAGCCGTAGTACTGAAGCTTTCTTT. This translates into CASSPSRSTEAFF.

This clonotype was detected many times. The CDR3 loop reads CASSPAPSGDAYEQYF. The CDR3 coding sequence is TGTGCCAGCAGCCCGGCCCCTAGCGGGGACGCCTACGAGCAGTACTTC. The chain is built from TRBV7-2 and TRBJ2-7; TRBD2 agrees at 9 bases. The CDR3 sequence is 16 residues long. Germline V CDR1 and CDR2: SGHTA, FQGNSA. Trimming removed 5 bases from V and 2 bases from J; junction bases left unmatched: 10.

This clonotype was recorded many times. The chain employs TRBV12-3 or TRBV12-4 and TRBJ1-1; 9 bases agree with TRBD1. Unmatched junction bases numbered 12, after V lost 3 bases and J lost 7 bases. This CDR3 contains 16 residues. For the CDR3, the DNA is TGTGCCAGCAGTTTTTTGGACAGGGGCCGTGGAGGTGAAGCTTTCTTT. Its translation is CASSFLDRGRGGEAFF.

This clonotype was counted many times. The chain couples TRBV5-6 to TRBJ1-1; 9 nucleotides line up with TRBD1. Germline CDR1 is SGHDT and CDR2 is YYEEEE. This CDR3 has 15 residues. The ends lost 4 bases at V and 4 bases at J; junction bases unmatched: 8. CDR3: CASSLGQGVGTEAFF. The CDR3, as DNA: TGTGCCAGCAGCCTGGGACAGGGCGTTGGCACTGAAGCTTTCTTT.

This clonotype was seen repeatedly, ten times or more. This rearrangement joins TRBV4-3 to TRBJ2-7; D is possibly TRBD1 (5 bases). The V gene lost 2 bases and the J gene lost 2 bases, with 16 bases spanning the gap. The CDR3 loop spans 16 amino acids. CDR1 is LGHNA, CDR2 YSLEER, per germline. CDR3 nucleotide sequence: TGCGCCAGCAGCCAAAACAGACAGCCAACTACCTACGAGCAGTACTTC. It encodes CASSQNRQPTTYEQYF.

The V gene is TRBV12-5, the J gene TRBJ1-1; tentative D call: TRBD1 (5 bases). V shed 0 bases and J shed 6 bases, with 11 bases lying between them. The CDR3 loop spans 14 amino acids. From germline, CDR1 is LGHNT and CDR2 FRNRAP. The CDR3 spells CASGLVFGGSEAFF. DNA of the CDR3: TGTGCTAGTGGTTTGGTATTCGGGGGTTCTGAAGCTTTCTTT. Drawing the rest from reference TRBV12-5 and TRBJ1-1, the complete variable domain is DARVTQTPRHKVTEMGQEVTMRCQPILGHNTVFWYRQTMMQGLELLAYFRNRAPLDDSGMPKDRFSAEMPDATLATLKIQPSEPRDSAVYFCASGLVFGGSEAFFGQGTRLTVV.

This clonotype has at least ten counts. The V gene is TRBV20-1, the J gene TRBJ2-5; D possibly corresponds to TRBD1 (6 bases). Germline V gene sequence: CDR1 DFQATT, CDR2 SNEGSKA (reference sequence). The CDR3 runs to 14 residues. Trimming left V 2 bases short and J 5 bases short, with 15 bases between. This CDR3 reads CSARPFTGSETQYF. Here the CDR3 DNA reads TGCAGTGCTAGACCTTTCACAGGGAGCGAGACCCAGTACTTC.

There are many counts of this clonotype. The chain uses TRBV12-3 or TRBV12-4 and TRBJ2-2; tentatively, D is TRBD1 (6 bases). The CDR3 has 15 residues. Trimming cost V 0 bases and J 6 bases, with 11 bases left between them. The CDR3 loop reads CASSLALGAPGELFF. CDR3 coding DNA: TGTGCCAGCAGTTTAGCGCTGGGGGCCCCCGGGGAGCTGTTTTTT.

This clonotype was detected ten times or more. For the CDR3, the DNA is TGTGCCAGCAGTTTTGGCCTACGCACAGATACGCAGTATTTT. It codes for CASSFGLRTDTQYF. The V and J genes are TRBV12-3 or TRBV12-4 and TRBJ2-3; D call uncertain. Trimming shortened V by 3 bases and J by 1 base, and 8 bases separated the two germline ends. This CDR3 spans 14 amino acids.

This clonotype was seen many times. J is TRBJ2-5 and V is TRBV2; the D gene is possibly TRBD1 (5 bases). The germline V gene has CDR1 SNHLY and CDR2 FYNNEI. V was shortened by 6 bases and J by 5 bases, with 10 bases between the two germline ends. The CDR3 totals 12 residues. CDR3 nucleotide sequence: TGTGCCAGCAGGGTCTACAGGGAGACCCAGTACTTC. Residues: CASRVYRETQYF.

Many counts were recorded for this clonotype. For the CDR3, the DNA is TGTGCCGGCCGGGGCCCCTATTACAATGAGCAGTTCTTC. As protein: CAGRGPYYNEQFF. This chain links TRBV2 with TRBJ2-1; D could derive from TRBD1 or TRBD2 (5 bases each). Germline V CDR1 and CDR2: SNHLY, FYNNEI. Between the trimmed V and J ends, which lost 11 bases and 4 bases, there was a span of 15 bases. CDR3 length equals 13 residues.

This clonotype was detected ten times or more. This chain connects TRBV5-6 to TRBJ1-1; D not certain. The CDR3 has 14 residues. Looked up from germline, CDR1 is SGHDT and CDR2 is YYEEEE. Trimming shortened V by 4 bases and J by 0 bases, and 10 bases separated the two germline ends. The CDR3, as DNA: TGTGCCAGCAGCAGAGACCCCTTGAACACTGAAGCTTTCTTT. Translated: CASSRDPLNTEAFF.

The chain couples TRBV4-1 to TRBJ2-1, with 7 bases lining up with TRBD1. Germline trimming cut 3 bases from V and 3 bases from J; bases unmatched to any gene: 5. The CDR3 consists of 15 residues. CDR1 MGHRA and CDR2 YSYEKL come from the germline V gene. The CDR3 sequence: CASSHHGTVYNEQFF. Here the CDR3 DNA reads TGCGCCAGCAGCCACCACGGGACAGTCTACAATGAGCAGTTCTTC.

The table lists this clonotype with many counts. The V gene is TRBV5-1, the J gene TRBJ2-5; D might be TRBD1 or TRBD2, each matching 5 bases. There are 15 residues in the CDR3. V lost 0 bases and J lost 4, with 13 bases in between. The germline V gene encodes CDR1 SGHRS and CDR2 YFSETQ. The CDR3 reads CASSLGAAQGETQYF. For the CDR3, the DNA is TGCGCCAGCAGCTTGGGAGCGGCCCAGGGAGAGACCCAGTACTTC.

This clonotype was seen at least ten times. The CDR3 sequence: CASSYRRGGTEAFF. In nucleotides, the CDR3 is TGTGCCAGCAGTTACCGGAGAGGGGGCACTGAAGCTTTCTTT. The chain links TRBV6-5 to TRBJ1-1; TRBD1 is a possible D gene (6 bases). This CDR3 is 14 amino acids long. Trimming left V 2 bases short and J 4 bases short, with 11 bases between. In germline, CDR1 is MNHEY, CDR2 SVGAGI.

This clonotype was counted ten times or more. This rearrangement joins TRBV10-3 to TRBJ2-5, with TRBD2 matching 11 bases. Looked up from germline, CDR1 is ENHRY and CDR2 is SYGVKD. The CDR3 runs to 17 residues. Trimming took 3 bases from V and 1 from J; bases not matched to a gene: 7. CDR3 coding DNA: TGTGCCATCAGTGAAGGGCTAGCGGGGGGCTCCCAAGAGACCCAGTACTTC. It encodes CAISEGLAGGSQETQYF.

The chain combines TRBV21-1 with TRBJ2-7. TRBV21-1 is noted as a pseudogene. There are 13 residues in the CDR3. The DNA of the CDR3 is TGTGCCAGCAGCAGAGACACATACTACGAGCAGTACTTC. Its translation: CASSRDTYYEQYF.

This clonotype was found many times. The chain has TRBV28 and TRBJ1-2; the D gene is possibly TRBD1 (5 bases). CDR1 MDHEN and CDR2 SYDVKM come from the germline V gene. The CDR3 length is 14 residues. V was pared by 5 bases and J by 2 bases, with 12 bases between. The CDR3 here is CASSRAGRNYGYTF. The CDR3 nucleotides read TGTGCCAGCAGTCGCGCAGGGCGGAACTATGGCTACACCTTC.

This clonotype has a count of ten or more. CDR3 amino acids: CASSVWGREAFF. CDR3 bases: TGCGCCAGCAGCGTTTGGGGCCGAGAAGCTTTCTTT. V is TRBV5-1 and J is TRBJ1-1; the D gene is possibly TRBD1 (5 bases). Germline CDR1 and CDR2: SGHRS and YFSETQ. Trimming stripped 4 bases from V and 8 bases from J, with 12 bases between. The CDR3 is made up of 12 amino acids. Full variable domain (rest looked up from reference TRBV5-1 and TRBJ1-1): KAGVTQTPRYLIKTRGQQVTLSCSPISGHRSVSWYQQTPGQGLQFLFEYFSETQRNKGNFPGRFSGRQFSNSRSEMNVSTLELGDSALYLCASSVWGREAFFGQGTRLTVV.

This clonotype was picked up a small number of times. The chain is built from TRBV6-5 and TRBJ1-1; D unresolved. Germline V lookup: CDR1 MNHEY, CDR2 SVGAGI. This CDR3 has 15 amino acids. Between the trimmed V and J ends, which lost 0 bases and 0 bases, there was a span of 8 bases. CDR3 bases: TGTGCCAGCAGTTACTCGGCCAGCTTGAACACTGAAGCTTTCTTT. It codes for CASSYSASLNTEAFF.

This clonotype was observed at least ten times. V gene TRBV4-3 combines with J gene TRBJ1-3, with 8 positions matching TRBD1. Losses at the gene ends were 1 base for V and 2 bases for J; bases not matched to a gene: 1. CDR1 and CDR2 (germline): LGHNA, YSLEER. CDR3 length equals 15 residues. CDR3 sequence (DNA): TGCGCCAGCAGCCAAGGGACAGGGACTGGAAACACCATATATTTT. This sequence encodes CASSQGTGTGNTIYF.

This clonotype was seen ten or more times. As DNA, the CDR3 is TGTGCCAGCAGTGCCCAGGGAAATGCTGAAGCTTTCTTT. Amino acids: CASSAQGNAEAFF. This chain connects TRBV12-3 or TRBV12-4 to TRBJ1-1, with D possibly matching TRBD1 (5 bases). V lost 5 bases to trimming and J lost 6 bases, with 13 bases between them. The CDR3 loop spans 13 amino acids.

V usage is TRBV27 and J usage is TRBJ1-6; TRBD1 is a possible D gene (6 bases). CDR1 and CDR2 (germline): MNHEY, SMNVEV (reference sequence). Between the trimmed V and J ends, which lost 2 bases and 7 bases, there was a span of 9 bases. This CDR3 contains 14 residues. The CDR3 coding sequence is TGTGCCAGCAGTTTAAACAGGGACAATTCACCCCTCCACTTT. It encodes CASSLNRDNSPLHF.

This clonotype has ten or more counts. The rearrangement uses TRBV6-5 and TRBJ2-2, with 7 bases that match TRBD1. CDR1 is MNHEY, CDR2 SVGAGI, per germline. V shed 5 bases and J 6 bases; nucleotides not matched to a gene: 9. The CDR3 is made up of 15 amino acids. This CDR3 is CASSRGGALAGELFF. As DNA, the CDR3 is TGTGCCAGCAGTCGAGGGGGCGCATTGGCCGGGGAGCTGTTTTTT.

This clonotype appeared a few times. CDR3 sequence (DNA): TGCGCCAGCAGCCAAGACGGGGGGGCCGGGGAGCTGTTTTTT. Translating it yields CASSQDGGAGELFF. V and J are TRBV4-3 and TRBJ2-2; the match to TRBD2 covers 8 bases. J was trimmed by 6 bases and V by 0 bases; bases with no gene match: 0. Germline assignment: CDR1 LGHNA and CDR2 YSLEER. The CDR3 length is 14 residues.

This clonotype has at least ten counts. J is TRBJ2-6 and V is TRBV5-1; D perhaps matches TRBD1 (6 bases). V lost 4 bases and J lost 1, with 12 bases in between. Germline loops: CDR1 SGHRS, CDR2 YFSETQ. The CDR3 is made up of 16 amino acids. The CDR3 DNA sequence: TGCGCCAGCAGCACTCTTACAGGGTCTGGGGCCAACGTCCTGACTTTC. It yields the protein CASSTLTGSGANVLTF.

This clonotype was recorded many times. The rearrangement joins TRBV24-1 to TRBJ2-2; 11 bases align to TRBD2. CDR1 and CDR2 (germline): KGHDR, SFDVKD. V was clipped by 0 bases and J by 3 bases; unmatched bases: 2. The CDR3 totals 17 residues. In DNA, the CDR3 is TGTGCCACCAGTGATTTGAGTAGCGGGGGGGACACCGGGGAGCTGTTTTTT. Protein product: CATSDLSSGGDTGELFF.

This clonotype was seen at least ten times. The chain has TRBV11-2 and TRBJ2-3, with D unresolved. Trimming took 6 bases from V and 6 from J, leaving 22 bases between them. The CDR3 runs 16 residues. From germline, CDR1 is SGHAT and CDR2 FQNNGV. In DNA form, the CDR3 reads TGTGCCAGCAGTCTCCCCGCAGGTAACATCGGGGATACGCAGTATTTT. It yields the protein CASSLPAGNIGDTQYF.

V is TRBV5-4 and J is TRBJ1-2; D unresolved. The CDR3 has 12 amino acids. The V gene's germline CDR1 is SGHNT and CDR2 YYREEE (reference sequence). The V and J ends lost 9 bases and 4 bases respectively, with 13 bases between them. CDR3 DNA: TGTGCCACCGTAGACATTACCTATGGCTACACCTTC. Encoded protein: CATVDITYGYTF. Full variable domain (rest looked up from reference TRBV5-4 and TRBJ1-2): ETGVTQSPTHLIKTRGQQVTLRCSSQSGHNTVSWYQQALGQGPQFIFQYYREEENGRGNFPPRFSGLQFPNYSSELNVNALELDDSALYLCATVDITYGYTFGSGTRLTVV.

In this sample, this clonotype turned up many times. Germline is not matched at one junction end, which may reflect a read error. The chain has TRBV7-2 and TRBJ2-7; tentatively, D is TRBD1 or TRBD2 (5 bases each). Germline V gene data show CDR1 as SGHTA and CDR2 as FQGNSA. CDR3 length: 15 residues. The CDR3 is CASSLGSGTSSEQYF. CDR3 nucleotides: TGTGCCAGCAGCTTAGGAAGTGGGACCTCCTCCGAGCAGTACTTC.

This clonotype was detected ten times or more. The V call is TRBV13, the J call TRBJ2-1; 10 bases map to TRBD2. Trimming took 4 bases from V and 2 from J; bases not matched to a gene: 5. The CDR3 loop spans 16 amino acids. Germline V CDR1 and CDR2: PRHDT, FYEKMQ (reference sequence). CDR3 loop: CASSSNSGGPYNEQFF. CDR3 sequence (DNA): TGTGCCAGCAGCTCCAATAGCGGGGGGCCCTACAATGAGCAGTTCTTC.

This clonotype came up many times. This CDR3 reads CASSMWDNTEAFF. CDR3 nucleotide sequence: TGTGCCAGTAGTATGTGGGACAACACTGAAGCTTTCTTT. The rearrangement links TRBV19 to TRBJ1-1; D might be TRBD1 (5 bases). Trimming left V 3 bases short and J 2 bases short, with 7 bases between. Per germline, CDR1 LNHDA and CDR2 SQIVND (reference sequence). The CDR3 covers 13 residues.